Detailed here is one TCR beta chain. The antigen is not known. The sample comes from a study of OX40 agonist ivuxolimab in advanced cancers. Study context: Of the patients, three showed partial responses, one with hepatocellular carcinoma and two with cutaneous melanoma. Study-wide findings and caveats: On average, CD8+ T cells showed a greater number of expanded clones than CD4+.

Libraries were prepared by immunoSEQ multiplex PCR; TCRdb keeps only in-frame clonotypes and omits some of them. The sample contains about 55,000 clones, approximately 84% of which appear only once. Autoimmune disease history or systemic immunosuppression was exclusionary. The germline CDR1 and CDR2 sequences are MNHEY and SMNVEV (reference sequence). V lost 2 bases, J lost 0 bases, and 5 bases lay in between. The length of the CDR3 is 14 residues. The rearrangement uses TRBV27 and TRBJ1-3; no reliable D call. The sequencing here drew on CD4+ or CD8+ T cells sorted from blood, taken in a trial of the OX40 agonist ivuxolimab. This clonotype originated in an adult with an advanced solid tumor such as melanoma, head and neck, liver or kidney cancer. The CDR3 sequence is CASSLAYSGNTIYF. CDR3 in DNA: TGTGCCAGCAGTTTAGCCTACTCTGGAAACACCATATATTTT.